These 24 T cell receptor beta chains were all obtained from the same sample, sequenced in a study of control samples from healthy donors and cancer patients. Libraries were prepared by immunoSEQ multiplex PCR; TCRdb keeps only in-frame clonotypes and omits some of them. The sample has 130,000 or so clones, 92% seen once. Sequenced input: blood. These receptors were obtained from a woman aged 50 to 60 in good health.

The rearrangement links TRBV5-4 to TRBJ2-5, with 10 bases fitting TRBD1. Germline values: CDR1 SGHNT, CDR2 YYREEE (reference sequence). CDR3 length: 16 residues. The J segment lost 1 base and the V segment lost 4 bases, leaving 7 bases of the junction unmatched. In nucleotides, the CDR3 is TGTGCCAGCAGCCCTGGGACAGGGGCCTTCCAAGAGACCCAGTACTTC. Translated: CASSPGTGAFQETQYF.

The V and J genes are TRBV25-1 and TRBJ1-1; no firm D call. The V and J ends lost 1 base and 1 base respectively, with 10 bases between them. The CDR3 loop spans 15 amino acids. Germline lookup yields CDR1 MGHDK and CDR2 SYGVNS. The CDR3 is CASSESYRTNTEAFF. In nucleotides, the CDR3 is TGTGCCAGCAGTGAATCTTACAGAACGAACACTGAAGCTTTCTTT.

V gene TRBV3-1 (or the pseudogene TRBV3-2) combines with J gene TRBJ1-2; D unresolved. Trimming removed 0 bases from V and 6 bases from J, with 8 bases in between. The CDR3 sequence is 13 residues long. CDR1 is LGHDT and CDR2 is YNNKEL in the germline V gene (reference sequence). As DNA, the CDR3 is TGTGCCAGCAGCCAAGAGCATTTAGATGGCTACACCTTC. Encoded protein: CASSQEHLDGYTF.

This chain connects TRBV7-9 to TRBJ2-7, with D possibly matching TRBD1 (6 bases). V dropped 5 bases and J dropped 0 bases, with 14 bases sitting between them. The germline V gene encodes CDR1 SEHNR and CDR2 FQNEAQ (reference sequence). The CDR3 extends over 15 amino acids. CDR3 sequence: CASSPRTVLSYEQYF. For the CDR3, the DNA is TGTGCCAGCAGCCCGCGGACAGTACTCTCCTACGAGCAGTACTTC.

This sequence joins TRBV7-9 and TRBJ2-1; D might be TRBD2 (5 bases). Trimming left V 3 bases short and J 3 bases short, with 9 bases between. The CDR3 spans 14 residues. The germline gives CDR1 SEHNR, CDR2 FQNEAQ (reference sequence). The CDR3 loop is CASSLGSVYNEQFF. For the CDR3, the DNA is TGTGCCAGCAGCTTGGGGAGTGTCTACAATGAGCAGTTCTTC.

This chain links TRBV6-2 or TRBV6-3 with TRBJ1-5; D is possibly TRBD1 (6 bases). Germline V lookup: CDR1 MNHEY, CDR2 SVGEGT. Trimming removed 5 bases at V and 6 bases at J, with 20 bases between. The CDR3 sequence is 16 residues long. The CDR3 region is CASSQTRGAEFQPQHF. In nucleotides, the CDR3 is TGTGCCAGCAGTCAGACTCGGGGGGCAGAATTTCAGCCCCAGCATTTT.

CDR3 region: CASREGTPGYGQYF. CDR3 sequence (DNA): TGCGCCAGCAGAGAGGGGACCCCTGGCTACGGTCAGTACTTC. The chain has TRBV5-1 and TRBJ2-7, with D tentatively TRBD1 or TRBD2 (5 bases each). Germline CDR1 SGHRS, CDR2 YFSETQ. The CDR3 runs 14 residues. Trimming took off 5 bases at V and 10 bases at J, with 22 bases between the two ends.

This clone was found once. This chain joins TRBV5-1 and TRBJ1-1; unclear D gene. Germline CDR1 SGHRS, CDR2 YFSETQ. V was cut by 1 base and J by 4 bases, with 14 bases left in between. CDR3 length equals 15 residues. CDR3 sequence: CASSLSLSEGTEAFF. CDR3 nucleotides: TGCGCCAGCAGCTTGTCACTCAGTGAGGGCACTGAAGCTTTCTTT.

The CDR3 sequence is CASSTGQGALHEQYF. CDR3 coding DNA: TGTGCCAGCAGCACAGGACAGGGGGCTCTTCACGAGCAGTACTTC. The chain is built from TRBV9 and TRBJ2-7; 11 bases line up with TRBD1. The CDR3 totals 15 residues. Germline V gene lookup returns CDR1 SGDLS and CDR2 YYNGEE. V lost 4 bases, J lost 5 bases, and 8 bases stayed unmatched.

The count of this clone is one. V usage is TRBV30 and J usage is TRBJ2-7, with D possibly being TRBD2 (6 bases). CDR3 length equals 14 residues. The germline V gene encodes CDR1 GTSNPN and CDR2 SVGIG (reference sequence). V was cut by 5 bases and J by 3 bases, with 17 bases left in between. CDR3 bases: TGTGCCTGGGCCAGCGGAGGGATTCTCTACGAGCAGTACTTC. Translated: CAWASGGILYEQYF.

This chain connects TRBV30 to TRBJ1-6; 10 nucleotides align to TRBD1. This CDR3 has 13 amino acids. Trimming cost V 5 bases and J 8 bases; bases outside gene matches: 3. The germline V gene encodes CDR1 GTSNPN and CDR2 SVGIG (reference sequence). This CDR3 is CAWAGQGHSPLHF. The DNA of the CDR3 is TGTGCCTGGGCGGGACAGGGGCATTCACCCCTCCACTTT.

The V gene is TRBV24-1, the J gene TRBJ2-5; TRBD1 or TRBD2 may be the D gene (6 bases each). V was cut by 6 bases and J by 7 bases, with 17 bases left in between. The CDR3 runs 14 residues. Germline lookup yields CDR1 KGHDR and CDR2 SFDVKD. For the CDR3, the DNA is TGTGCCACCAGTATCTCAGGGGCCGGGGGGACCCAGTACTTC. This gives the protein CATSISGAGGTQYF.

The chain employs TRBV2 and TRBJ2-5; D ambiguous. The CDR3 sequence is 11 residues long. The V gene's germline CDR1 is SNHLY and CDR2 FYNNEI. V lost 3 bases and J 5 bases, leaving 4 bases between the germline ends. The DNA of the CDR3 is TGTGCCAGCAGTGAGTGGGAGACCCAGTACTTC. Translated: CASSEWETQYF. The whole variable domain, filled in from reference TRBV2 and TRBJ2-5, reads EPEVTQTPSHQVTQMGQEVILRCVPISNHLYFYWYRQILGQKVEFLVSFYNNEISEKSEIFDDQFSVERPDGSNFTLKIRSTKLEDSAMYFCASSEWETQYFGPGTRLLVL.

The CDR3 DNA reads TGTGCCAGCAGCGAATCGGCAGGGGCTTCTTACGAGCAGTACTTC. Translated: CASSESAGASYEQYF. The rearrangement joins TRBV7-9 to TRBJ2-7, with a weak D call TRBD1 (6 bases). This CDR3 is 15 amino acids long. The germline CDR1 and CDR2 sequences are SEHNR and FQNEAQ (reference sequence). Trimming cost V 5 bases and J 4 bases, with 18 bases left between them.

V gene TRBV6-1 combines with J gene TRBJ1-2; D is uncertain. CDR3 length: 15 residues. Trimming stripped 0 bases from V and 5 bases from J, with 13 bases between. Germline V CDR1 and CDR2: MNHNS, SASEGT. The CDR3 region is CASSEAATSAYGYTF. The CDR3 DNA is TGTGCCAGCAGTGAAGCGGCCACGTCTGCTTATGGCTACACCTTC.

The chain carries TRBV9 and TRBJ2-7, with 10 bases lining up with TRBD1. The CDR3 sequence is 15 residues long. CDR1 is SGDLS and CDR2 is YYNGEE in the germline V gene. With V trimmed by 3 bases and J by 6 bases, 9 bases remained unmatched. CDR3: CASSATTGGLGEQYF. CDR3 DNA sequence: TGTGCCAGCAGCGCAACGACAGGGGGCCTAGGCGAGCAGTACTTC. Using reference TRBV9 and TRBJ2-7 for the parts outside the CDR3, the full variable domain is DSGVTQTPKHLITATGQRVTLRCSPRSGDLSVYWYQQSLDQGLQFLIQYYNGEERAKGNILERFSAQQFPDLHSELNLSSLELGDSALYFCASSATTGGLGEQYFGPGTRLTVT.

CDR3 protein: CASSEGGRTGLSSYGYTF. The CDR3 region has the DNA TGTGCCAGCAGTGAGGGGGGACGAACAGGACTCTCCAGCTATGGCTACACCTTC. The chain has TRBV2 and TRBJ1-2; possible D gene TRBD1, 5 bases. The germline V and J ends were trimmed by 3 bases and 4 bases, with 24 bases remaining between them. CDR3 length: 18 residues. The germline V gene has CDR1 SNHLY and CDR2 FYNNEI.

The chain joins TRBV18 to TRBJ2-1; tentatively, D is TRBD2 (6 bases). The CDR3 runs to 14 residues. Deletions cut 3 bases from V and 8 bases from J, with 14 bases between. Germline V gene sequence: CDR1 KGHSH, CDR2 LQKENI. The CDR3 here is CASSPWDSTYEQFF. The CDR3 DNA reads TGTGCCAGCTCACCGTGGGACTCTACATATGAGCAGTTCTTC.

This clone was detected only a few times. This chain joins TRBV5-5 and TRBJ1-1; D unresolved. The CDR3 runs to 12 residues. Germline V gives CDR1 SGHKS, CDR2 YYEKEE (reference sequence). V lost 0 bases, J lost 3 bases, and 3 bases lay in between. For the CDR3, the DNA is TGTGCCAGCAGCTTGGGTGACACTGAAGCTTTCTTT. Protein: CASSLGDTEAFF.

CDR3 protein: CAWSSGLVAGNTIYF. CDR3 coding DNA: TGTGCCTGGAGTTCTGGCCTGGTGGCTGGAAACACCATATATTTT. This sequence joins TRBV30 and TRBJ1-3; D gene ambiguous. Trimming removed 2 bases at V and 2 bases at J, with 13 bases between. Germline CDR1 is GTSNPN and CDR2 is SVGIG (reference sequence). CDR3 size: 15 residues.

The CDR3 DNA sequence: TGTGCCAGCAGTTACTCTCCGGGGAACTATGGCTACACCTTC. Translation: CASSYSPGNYGYTF. This chain uses TRBV6-5 with TRBJ1-2; no clear D. Germline V gives CDR1 MNHEY, CDR2 SVGAGI. The CDR3 length is 14 residues. The V and J ends lost 0 bases and 2 bases respectively, with 7 bases between them.

The chain couples TRBV2 to TRBJ2-3; 8 nucleotides line up with TRBD2. Trimming at V came to 6 bases and at J to 3 bases, leaving 11 bases not matched to a gene. The CDR3 covers 16 residues. Per germline, CDR1 SNHLY and CDR2 FYNNEI. CDR3 nucleotide sequence: TGTGCCAGCAGCTCGAGTCCGGGAGGGATAACAGATACGCAGTATTTT. Translated: CASSSSPGGITDTQYF.

V and J are TRBV2 and TRBJ1-1, with a weak D call TRBD1 (5 bases). Germline loops: CDR1 SNHLY, CDR2 FYNNEI. This CDR3 contains 13 residues. Trimming removed 6 bases at V and 3 bases at J, with 11 bases between. CDR3 DNA: TGTGCCAGCAGAAACTTGGGGGACACTGAAGCTTTCTTT. This translates into CASRNLGDTEAFF.

This chain joins TRBV30 and TRBJ1-5; TRBD1 aligns across 7 bases. The CDR3 consists of 19 residues. Germline-derived CDR1 and CDR2 are GTSNPN and SVGIG (reference sequence). V lost 2 bases to trimming and J lost 1 base; unmatched junction nucleotides: 17. CDR3 sequence: CAWSSWRTGRGKSNQPQHF. In DNA form, the CDR3 reads TGTGCCTGGAGTTCTTGGAGGACAGGCAGGGGGAAGAGCAATCAGCCCCAGCATTTT.